This T cell receptor beta chain was retrieved from a study of T cell changes during pregnancy in multiple sclerosis. This CDR3 contains 13 residues. Unmatched junction bases numbered 5, after V lost 6 bases and J lost 3 bases. The germline CDR1 and CDR2 sequences are SQVTM and ANQGSEA. This clone was counted between two and nine times. Using immunoSEQ multiplex PCR, the repertoire was profiled, and TCRdb retains in-frame clones only, with some absent. This table has 90,000 to 130,000 clones, around 90% appearing once. The source was peripheral blood, collected in the third trimester of pregnancy. The origin of this receptor is a female donor with multiple sclerosis, enrolled in a pregnancy study. This chain connects TRBV29-1 to TRBJ1-1; TRBD1 aligns across 9 bases. In DNA form, the CDR3 reads TGCAGCGTGGACAGGGGCAGTGACACTGAAGCTTTCTTT. Translation gives CSVDRGSDTEAFF.